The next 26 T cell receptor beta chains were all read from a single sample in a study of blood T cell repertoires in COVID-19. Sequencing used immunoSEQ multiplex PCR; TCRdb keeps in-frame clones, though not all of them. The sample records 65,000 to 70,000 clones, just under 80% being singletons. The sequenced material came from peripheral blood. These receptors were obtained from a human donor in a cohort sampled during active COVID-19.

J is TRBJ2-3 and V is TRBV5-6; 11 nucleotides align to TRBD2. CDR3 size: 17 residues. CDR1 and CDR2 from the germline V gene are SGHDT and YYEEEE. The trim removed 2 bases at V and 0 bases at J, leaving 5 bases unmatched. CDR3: CASSLRTSGFSTDTQYF. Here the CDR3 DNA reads TGTGCCAGCAGCTTAAGGACTAGCGGGTTTAGCACAGATACGCAGTATTTT.

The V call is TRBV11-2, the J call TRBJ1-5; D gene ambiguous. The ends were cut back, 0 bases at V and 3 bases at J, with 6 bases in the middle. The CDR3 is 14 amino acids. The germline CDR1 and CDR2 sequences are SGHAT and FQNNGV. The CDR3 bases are TGTGCCAGCAGCTTAGACAGGTTCAATCAGCCCCAGCATTTT. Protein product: CASSLDRFNQPQHF. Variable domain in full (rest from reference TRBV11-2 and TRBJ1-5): EAGVAQSPRYKIIEKRQSVAFWCNPISGHATLYWYQQILGQGPKLLIQFQNNGVVDDSQLPKDRFSAERLKGVDSTLKIQPAKLEDSAVYLCASSLDRFNQPQHFGDGTRLSIL.

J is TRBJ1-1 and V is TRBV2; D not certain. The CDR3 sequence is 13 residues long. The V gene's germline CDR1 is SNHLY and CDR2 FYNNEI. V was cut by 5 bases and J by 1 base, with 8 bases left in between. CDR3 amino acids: CASSSLWNTEAFF. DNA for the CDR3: TGTGCCAGCAGTAGCCTCTGGAACACTGAAGCTTTCTTT.

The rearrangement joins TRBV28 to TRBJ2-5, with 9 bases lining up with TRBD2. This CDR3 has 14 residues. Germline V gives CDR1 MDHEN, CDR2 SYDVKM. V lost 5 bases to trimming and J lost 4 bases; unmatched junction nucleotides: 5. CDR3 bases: TGTGCCAGCAGTGGCGGGGGGGCGTCAGAGACCCAGTACTTC. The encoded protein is CASSGGGASETQYF.

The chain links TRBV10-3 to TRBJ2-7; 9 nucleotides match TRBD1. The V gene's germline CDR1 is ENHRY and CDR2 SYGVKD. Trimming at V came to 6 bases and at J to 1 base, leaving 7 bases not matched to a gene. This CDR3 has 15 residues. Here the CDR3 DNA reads TGTGCCATCAGCAACCCGGGACAGGGATCCTACGAGCAGTACTTC. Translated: CAISNPGQGSYEQYF.

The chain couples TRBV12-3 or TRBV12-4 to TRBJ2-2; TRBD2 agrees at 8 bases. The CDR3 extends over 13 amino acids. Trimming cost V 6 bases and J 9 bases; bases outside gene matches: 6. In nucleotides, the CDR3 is TGTGCCAGCAGCCCAAGACTAGCGTGGGAGCTGTTTTTT. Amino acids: CASSPRLAWELFF.

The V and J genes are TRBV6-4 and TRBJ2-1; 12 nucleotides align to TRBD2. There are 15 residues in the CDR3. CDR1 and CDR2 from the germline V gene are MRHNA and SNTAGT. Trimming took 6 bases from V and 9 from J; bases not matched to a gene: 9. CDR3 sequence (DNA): TGTGCCAGCAGATTCCTAGCGGGGGGGCCGGGTGAGCAGTTCTTC. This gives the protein CASRFLAGGPGEQFF.

The CDR3 region has the DNA TGTGCCAGCGAAGGGGGGGCGCGCGATGAGCAGTTCTTC. Translation gives CASEGGARDEQFF. The rearrangement links TRBV28 to TRBJ2-1; maybe TRBD2 (7 bases). The V end lost 8 bases, the J end lost 8 bases, and 16 bases lay between the germline ends. This CDR3 is 13 amino acids long. Germline V gives CDR1 MDHEN, CDR2 SYDVKM.

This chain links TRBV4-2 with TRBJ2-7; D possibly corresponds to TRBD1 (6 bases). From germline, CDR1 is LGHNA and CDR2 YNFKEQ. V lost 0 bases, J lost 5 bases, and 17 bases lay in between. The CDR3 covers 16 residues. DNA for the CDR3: TGTGCCAGCAGCCAAGATGCGGCCGGGACACAGAACGAGCAGTACTTC. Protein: CASSQDAAGTQNEQYF.

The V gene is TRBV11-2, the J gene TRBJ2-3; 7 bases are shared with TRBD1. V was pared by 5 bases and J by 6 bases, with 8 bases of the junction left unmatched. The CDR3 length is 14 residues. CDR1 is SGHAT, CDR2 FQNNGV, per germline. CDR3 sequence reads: CASSQRQGRDTQYF. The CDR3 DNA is TGTGCCAGCAGCCAGAGACAGGGTCGGGATACGCAGTATTTT.

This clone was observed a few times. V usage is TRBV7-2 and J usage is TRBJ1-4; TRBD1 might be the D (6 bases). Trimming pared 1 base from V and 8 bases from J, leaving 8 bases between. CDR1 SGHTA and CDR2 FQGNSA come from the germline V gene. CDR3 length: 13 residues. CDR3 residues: CASSLEGTEKLFF. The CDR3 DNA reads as TGTGCCAGCAGCTTAGAGGGGACAGAAAAACTGTTTTTT. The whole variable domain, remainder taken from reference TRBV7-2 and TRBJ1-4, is GAGVSQSPSNKVTEKGKDVELRCDPISGHTALYWYRQSLGQGLEFLIYFQGNSAPDKSGLPSDRFSAERTGGSVSTLTIQRTQQEDSAVYLCASSLEGTEKLFFGSGTQLSVL.

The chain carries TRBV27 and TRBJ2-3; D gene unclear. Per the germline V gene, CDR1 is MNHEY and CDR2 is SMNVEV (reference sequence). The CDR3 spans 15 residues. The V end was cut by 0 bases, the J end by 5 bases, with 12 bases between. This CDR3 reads CASSLSAGWQDTQYF. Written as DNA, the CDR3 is TGTGCCAGCAGTTTATCCGCCGGGTGGCAAGATACGCAGTATTTT.

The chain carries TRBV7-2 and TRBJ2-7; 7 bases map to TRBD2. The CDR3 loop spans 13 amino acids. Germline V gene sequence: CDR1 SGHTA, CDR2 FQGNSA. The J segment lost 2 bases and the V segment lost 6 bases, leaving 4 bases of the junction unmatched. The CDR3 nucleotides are TGTGCCAGCAGTTTCGCGGGAGCCTACGAGCAGTACTTC. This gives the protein CASSFAGAYEQYF.

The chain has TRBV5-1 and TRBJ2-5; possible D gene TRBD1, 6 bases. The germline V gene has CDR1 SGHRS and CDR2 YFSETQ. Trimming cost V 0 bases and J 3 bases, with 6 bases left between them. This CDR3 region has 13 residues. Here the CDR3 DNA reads TGCGCCAGCAGCTTGGGACAGGAAGAGACCCAGTACTTC. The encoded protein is CASSLGQEETQYF.

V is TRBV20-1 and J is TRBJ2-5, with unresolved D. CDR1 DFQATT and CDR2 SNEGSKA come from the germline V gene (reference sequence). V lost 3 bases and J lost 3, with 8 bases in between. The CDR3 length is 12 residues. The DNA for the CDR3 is TGCAGTGCTAGTTCCCAGAAAGAGACCCAGTACTTC. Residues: CSASSQKETQYF.

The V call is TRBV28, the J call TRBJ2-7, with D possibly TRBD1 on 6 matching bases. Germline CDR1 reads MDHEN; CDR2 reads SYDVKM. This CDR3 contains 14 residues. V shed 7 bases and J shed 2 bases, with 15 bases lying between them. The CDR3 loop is CASTLQGFPYEQYF. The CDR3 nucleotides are TGTGCCAGCACCCTTCAGGGGTTCCCCTACGAGCAGTACTTC.

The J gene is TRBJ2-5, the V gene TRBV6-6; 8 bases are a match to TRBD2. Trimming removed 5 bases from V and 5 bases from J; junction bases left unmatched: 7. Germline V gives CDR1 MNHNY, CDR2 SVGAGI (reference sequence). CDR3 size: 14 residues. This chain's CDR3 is CASSPRGGGETQYF. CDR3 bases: TGTGCCAGCAGTCCCCGGGGGGGCGGGGAGACCCAGTACTTC.

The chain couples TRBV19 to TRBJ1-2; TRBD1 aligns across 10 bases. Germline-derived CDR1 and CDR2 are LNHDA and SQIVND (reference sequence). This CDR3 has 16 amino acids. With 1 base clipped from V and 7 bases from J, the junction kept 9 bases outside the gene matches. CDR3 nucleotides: TGTGCCAGTAGTATAGCTGCCCGGGACAGGGGAAGTGGCTACACCTTC. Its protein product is CASSIAARDRGSGYTF.

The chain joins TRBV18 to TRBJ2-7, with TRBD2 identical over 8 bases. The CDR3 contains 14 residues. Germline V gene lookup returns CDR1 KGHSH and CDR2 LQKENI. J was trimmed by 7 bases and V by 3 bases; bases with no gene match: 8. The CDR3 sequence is CASSPTGLAGEQYF. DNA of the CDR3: TGTGCCAGCTCACCTACCGGACTAGCTGGGGAGCAGTACTTC.

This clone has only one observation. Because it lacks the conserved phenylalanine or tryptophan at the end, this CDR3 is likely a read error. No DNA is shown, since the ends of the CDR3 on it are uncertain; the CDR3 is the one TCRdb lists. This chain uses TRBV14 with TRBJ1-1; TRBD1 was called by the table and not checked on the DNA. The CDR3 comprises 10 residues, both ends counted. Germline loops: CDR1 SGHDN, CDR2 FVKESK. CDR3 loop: CASSLRDTTV.

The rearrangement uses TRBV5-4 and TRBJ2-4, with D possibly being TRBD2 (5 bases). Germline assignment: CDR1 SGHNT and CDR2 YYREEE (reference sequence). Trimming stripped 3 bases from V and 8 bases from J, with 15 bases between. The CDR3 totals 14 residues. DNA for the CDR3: TGTGCCAGCAGCTCGCGGGCTCAAGGTGACATTCAGTACTTC. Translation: CASSSRAQGDIQYF.

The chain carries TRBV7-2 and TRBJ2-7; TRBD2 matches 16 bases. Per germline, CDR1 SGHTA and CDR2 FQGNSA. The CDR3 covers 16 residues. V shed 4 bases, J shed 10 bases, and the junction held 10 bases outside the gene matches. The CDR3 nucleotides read TGTGCCAGCAGCTCATCCGGGACTAGCGGGAGGGCCCCCCAGTACTTC. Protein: CASSSSGTSGRAPQYF.

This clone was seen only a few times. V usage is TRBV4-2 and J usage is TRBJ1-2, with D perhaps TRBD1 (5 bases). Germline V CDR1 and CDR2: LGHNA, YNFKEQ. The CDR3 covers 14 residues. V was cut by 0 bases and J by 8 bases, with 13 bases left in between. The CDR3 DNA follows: TGTGCCAGCAGCCAAGATGGAAGGGGTCGAGGCTACACCTTC. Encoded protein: CASSQDGRGRGYTF.

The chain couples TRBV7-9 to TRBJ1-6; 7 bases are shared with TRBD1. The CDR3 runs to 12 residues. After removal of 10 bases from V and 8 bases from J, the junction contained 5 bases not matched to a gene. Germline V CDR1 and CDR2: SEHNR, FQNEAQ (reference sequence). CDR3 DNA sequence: TGTGCCATCGGGACAGCTGATTCACCCCTCCACTTT. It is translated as CAIGTADSPLHF.

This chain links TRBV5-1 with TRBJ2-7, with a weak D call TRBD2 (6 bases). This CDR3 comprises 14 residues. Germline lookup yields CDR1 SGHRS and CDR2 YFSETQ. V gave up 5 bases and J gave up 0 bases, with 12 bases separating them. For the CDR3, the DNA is TGCGCCAGCAGTCAAACGCGGGACTCCTACGAGCAGTACTTC. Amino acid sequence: CASSQTRDSYEQYF.

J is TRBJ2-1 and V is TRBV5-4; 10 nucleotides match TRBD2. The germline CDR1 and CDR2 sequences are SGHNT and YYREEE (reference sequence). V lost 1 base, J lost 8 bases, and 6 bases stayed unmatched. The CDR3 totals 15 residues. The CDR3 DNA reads TGTGCCAGCAGCTTGAGGCTAGCGGGAGACGATGAGCAGTTCTTC. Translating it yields CASSLRLAGDDEQFF. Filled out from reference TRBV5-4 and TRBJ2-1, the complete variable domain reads ETGVTQSPTHLIKTRGQQVTLRCSSQSGHNTVSWYQQALGQGPQFIFQYYREEENGRGNFPPRFSGLQFPNYSSELNVNALELDDSALYLCASSLRLAGDDEQFFGPGTRLTVL.